This entry lists 19 T cell receptor beta chains sequenced from one sample in a study of radiation and T cells in renal cell carcinoma. TCRdb keeps only in-frame clones here, not all; method: immunoSEQ multiplex PCR. The sample includes some 81,000 clones, around 89% seen only once; the top ten take around 6%. Indicated time point: blood 4 weeks post-SBRT, at nephrectomy. Treatment in this sample: 15 Gy SBRT to primary tumor, nephrectomy 4 weeks later. The sample here was blood, taken from a patient whose treatment included radiotherapy and nephrectomy. The receptors come from a woman aged 70 to 79 with renal cell carcinoma.

This chain links TRBV5-5 with TRBJ1-1; 7 bases agree with TRBD1. The ends lost 6 bases at V and 0 bases at J; junction bases unmatched: 8. Germline V CDR1 and CDR2: SGHKS, YYEKEE (reference sequence). The CDR3 loop spans 15 amino acids. The DNA for the CDR3 is TGTGCCAGCAACCAGATGGACAGGTTGAACACTGAAGCTTTCTTT. Its protein is CASNQMDRLNTEAFF.

This clone showed up just once. The chain employs TRBV5-1 and TRBJ2-3, with D perhaps matching TRBD2 (6 bases). The CDR3 sequence is 16 residues long. Trimming took off 4 bases at V and 0 bases at J, with 15 bases between the two ends. Germline CDR1 reads SGHRS; CDR2 reads YFSETQ. The CDR3 bases are TGCGCCAGCAGCACCCTGGGCGGGGTTAGCACAGATACGCAGTATTTT. Its protein product is CASSTLGGVSTDTQYF.

This clone appeared a single time. The rearrangement joins TRBV5-1 to TRBJ2-3; D is uncertain. Trimming pared 5 bases from V and 0 bases from J, leaving 7 bases between. The germline V gene encodes CDR1 SGHRS and CDR2 YFSETQ. The CDR3 runs 13 residues. The CDR3 coding sequence is TGCGCCAGCAGGACCTCTAGCACAGATACGCAGTATTTT. It translates to CASRTSSTDTQYF.

This clone was detected only a few times. The chain is built from TRBV12-5 and TRBJ2-1; TRBD1 aligns across 11 bases. This CDR3 is built from 15 residues. Germline assignment: CDR1 LGHNT and CDR2 FRNRAP. Trimming removed 3 bases from V and 7 bases from J; junction bases left unmatched: 5. The CDR3 DNA reads TGTGCTAGTGGTTTCGGGACAGGGGGGTATAATGAGCAGTTCTTC. It encodes CASGFGTGGYNEQFF. The full variable domain, in which reference TRBV12-5 and TRBJ2-1 provide the parts outside the CDR3, is DARVTQTPRHKVTEMGQEVTMRCQPILGHNTVFWYRQTMMQGLELLAYFRNRAPLDDSGMPKDRFSAEMPDATLATLKIQPSEPRDSAVYFCASGFGTGGYNEQFFGPGTRLTVL.

This rearrangement joins TRBV5-1 to TRBJ1-3, with D maybe TRBD1 (5 bases). This CDR3 is 16 amino acids long. V lost 1 base to trimming and J lost 0 bases, with 11 bases between them. Germline V gene sequence: CDR1 SGHRS, CDR2 YFSETQ. CDR3 sequence: CASSLSAGGSGNTIYF. The CDR3 coding sequence is TGCGCCAGCAGCTTGTCGGCGGGGGGCTCTGGAAACACCATATATTTT.

The chain has TRBV5-1 and TRBJ2-5; 7 positions match TRBD1. There are 13 residues in the CDR3. The V gene end was trimmed by 4 bases and the J gene end by 5 bases; junction bases not matched to a gene: 5. CDR1 SGHRS and CDR2 YFSETQ come from the germline V gene. CDR3 DNA: TGCGCCAGCAGCCCCGAGGACAGGGAGACCCAGTACTTC. This translates into CASSPEDRETQYF.

J is TRBJ2-7 and V is TRBV19; D not resolved. This CDR3 comprises 14 residues. The V gene's germline CDR1 is LNHDA and CDR2 SQIVND (reference sequence). Trimming removed 5 bases at V and 1 base at J, with 12 bases between. The CDR3 DNA sequence: TGTGCCAGTAGTGGGGTCGGGCCTTCCTACGAGCAGTACTTC. Encoded protein: CASSGVGPSYEQYF.

The rearrangement uses TRBV29-1 and TRBJ1-2; 7 nucleotides match TRBD1. J gave up 4 bases and V 6 bases, and 5 bases lay outside the gene matches. Per germline, CDR1 SQVTM and CDR2 ANQGSEA. The CDR3 runs to 12 residues. The CDR3 nucleotides read TGCAGCGTACCGACAGGGCTCTATGGCTACACCTTC. It translates to CSVPTGLYGYTF.

The rearrangement uses TRBV14 and TRBJ2-5, with 9 bases matching TRBD2. Germline values: CDR1 SGHDN, CDR2 FVKESK. CDR3 length: 17 residues. J gave up 2 bases and V 2 bases, and 9 bases lay outside the gene matches. DNA for the CDR3: TGTGCCAGCAGCCAATCCGGACTAGCGATCGTTCAAGAGACCCAGTACTTC. The encoded protein is CASSQSGLAIVQETQYF.

The chain employs TRBV6-6 and TRBJ2-1; weak D call: TRBD2 (7 bases). Germline values: CDR1 MNHNY, CDR2 SVGAGI (reference sequence). V lost 0 bases and J 7 bases, leaving 16 bases between the germline ends. This CDR3 comprises 16 residues. CDR3 residues: CASSYSGGGLENEQFF. The CDR3 DNA reads as TGTGCCAGCAGTTACTCGGGGGGGGGCCTGGAGAATGAGCAGTTCTTC.

This chain connects TRBV7-2 to TRBJ2-1; 9 positions match TRBD2. Germline loops: CDR1 SGHTA, CDR2 FQGNSA. The CDR3 sequence is 18 residues long. The V and J ends lost 3 bases and 5 bases, in that order; junction bases with no gene match: 14. This CDR3 reads CASSLWKWLAGANNEQFF. The CDR3 DNA reads as TGTGCCAGCAGCTTGTGGAAGTGGTTAGCGGGGGCTAACAATGAGCAGTTCTTC.

The chain is built from TRBV5-6 and TRBJ1-5; D not certain. Deletions cut 1 base from V and 4 bases from J, with 6 bases between. The V gene's germline CDR1 is SGHDT and CDR2 YYEEEE. The CDR3 is 13 residues long. The CDR3 sequence is CASSLSGNQPQHF. Written as DNA, the CDR3 is TGTGCCAGCAGCTTGTCGGGAAATCAGCCCCAGCATTTT.

V and J are TRBV30 and TRBJ1-6; D remains unclear. In germline, CDR1 is GTSNPN, CDR2 SVGIG (reference sequence). This CDR3 comprises 14 residues. With 0 bases removed from V and 5 bases from J, the gap between germline ends came to 8 bases. The chain's CDR3 is CAWSVLGNNSPLHF. DNA of the CDR3: TGTGCCTGGAGTGTATTGGGAAATAATTCACCCCTCCACTTT.

The chain uses TRBV19 and TRBJ1-4; 11 bases are shared with TRBD1. The CDR3 extends over 14 amino acids. J was trimmed by 8 bases and V by 5 bases; bases with no gene match: 4. Germline loops: CDR1 LNHDA, CDR2 SQIVND (reference sequence). CDR3 DNA: TGTGCCAGTAGTTCCGGGACAGGGGGAGAAAAACTGTTTTTT. Encoded protein: CASSSGTGGEKLFF.

The V gene is TRBV28, the J gene TRBJ1-3; D remains unclear. V lost 5 bases and J lost 2, with 10 bases in between. Germline V gene data show CDR1 as MDHEN and CDR2 as SYDVKM. The CDR3 is 14 amino acids. The CDR3 coding sequence is TGTGCCAGCAGTCCACAAGCGGCTGGAAACACCATATATTTT. Residues: CASSPQAAGNTIYF.

V is TRBV5-8 and J is TRBJ2-7; 8 bases align to TRBD1. V shed 5 bases, J shed 5 bases, and the junction held 6 bases outside the gene matches. The CDR3 spans 13 residues. Per the germline V gene, CDR1 is SGHTS and CDR2 is YDEGEE. For the CDR3, the DNA is TGTGCCAGCAGATTGACAGGGGTCCACGAGCAGTACTTC. It encodes CASRLTGVHEQYF. Using reference TRBV5-8 and TRBJ2-7 for the parts outside the CDR3, the full variable domain is EAGVTQSPTHLIKTRGQQATLRCSPISGHTSVYWYQQALGLGLQFLLWYDEGEERNRGNFPPRFSGRQFPNYSSELNVNALELEDSALYLCASRLTGVHEQYFGPGTRLTVT.

J is TRBJ2-2 and V is TRBV30; D is unresolved. Germline V gives CDR1 GTSNPN, CDR2 SVGIG (reference sequence). The germline V and J ends were trimmed by 1 base and 2 bases, with 8 bases remaining between them. The CDR3 totals 14 residues. The CDR3 reads CAWSGRRNTGELFF. The DNA of the CDR3 is TGTGCCTGGAGTGGACGGAGAAACACCGGGGAGCTGTTTTTT.

The V gene is TRBV2, the J gene TRBJ2-2; no firm D call. Trimming removed 2 bases at V and 7 bases at J, with 5 bases between. Germline CDR1 is SNHLY and CDR2 is FYNNEI. This CDR3 spans 12 amino acids. The CDR3 here is CASSEPVGELFF. CDR3 nucleotide sequence: TGTGCCAGCAGTGAACCGGTCGGGGAGCTGTTTTTT.

V gene TRBV11-3 combines with J gene TRBJ2-1; 7 nucleotides line up with TRBD2. With V trimmed by 1 base and J by 0 bases, 3 bases remained unmatched. CDR3 length equals 16 residues. Germline CDR1 and CDR2: SGHNT and YENEEA. The CDR3 here is CASSLGGGGSYNEQFF. CDR3 nucleotide sequence: TGTGCCAGCAGCTTAGGCGGGGGTGGCTCCTACAATGAGCAGTTCTTC.